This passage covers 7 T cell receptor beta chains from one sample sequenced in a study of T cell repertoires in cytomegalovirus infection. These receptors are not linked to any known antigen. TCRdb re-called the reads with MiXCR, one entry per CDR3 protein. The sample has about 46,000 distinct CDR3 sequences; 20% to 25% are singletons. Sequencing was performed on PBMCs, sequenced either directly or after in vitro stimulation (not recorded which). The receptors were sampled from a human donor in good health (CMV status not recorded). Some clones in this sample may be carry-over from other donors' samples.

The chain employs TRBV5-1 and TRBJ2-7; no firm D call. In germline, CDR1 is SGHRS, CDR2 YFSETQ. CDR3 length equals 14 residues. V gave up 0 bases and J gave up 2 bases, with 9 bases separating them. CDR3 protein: CASSLAGSTYEQYF. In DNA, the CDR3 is TGCGCCAGCAGCTTGGCGGGCAGCACCTACGAGCAGTACTTC.

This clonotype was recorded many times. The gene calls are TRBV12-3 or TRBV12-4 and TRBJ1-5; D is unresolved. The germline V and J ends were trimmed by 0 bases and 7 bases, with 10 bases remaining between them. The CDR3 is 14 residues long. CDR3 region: CASSLAYSGQPQHF. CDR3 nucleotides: TGTGCCAGCAGTTTAGCGTATAGTGGGCAGCCCCAGCATTTT.

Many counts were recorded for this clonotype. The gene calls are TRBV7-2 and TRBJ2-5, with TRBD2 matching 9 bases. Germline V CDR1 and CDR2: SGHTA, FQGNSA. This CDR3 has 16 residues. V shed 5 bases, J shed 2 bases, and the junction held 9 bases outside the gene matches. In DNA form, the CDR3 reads TGTGCCAGCAGCGCCGCACTAGCGGGTGGGCAAGAGACCCAGTACTTC. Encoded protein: CASSAALAGGQETQYF.

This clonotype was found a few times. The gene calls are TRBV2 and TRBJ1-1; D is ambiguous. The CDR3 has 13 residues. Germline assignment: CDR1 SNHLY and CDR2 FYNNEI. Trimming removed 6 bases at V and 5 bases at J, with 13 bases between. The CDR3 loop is CASRRVRETEAFF. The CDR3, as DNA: TGTGCCAGCAGGAGGGTTAGGGAAACTGAAGCTTTCTTT.

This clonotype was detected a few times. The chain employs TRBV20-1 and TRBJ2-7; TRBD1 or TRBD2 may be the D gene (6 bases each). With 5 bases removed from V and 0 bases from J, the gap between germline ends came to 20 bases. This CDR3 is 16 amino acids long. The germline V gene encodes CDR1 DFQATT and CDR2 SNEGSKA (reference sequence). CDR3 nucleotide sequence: TGCAGTGCTCCAATGGCAGGGGCGGAGGGCTCCTACGAGCAGTACTTC. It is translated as CSAPMAGAEGSYEQYF.

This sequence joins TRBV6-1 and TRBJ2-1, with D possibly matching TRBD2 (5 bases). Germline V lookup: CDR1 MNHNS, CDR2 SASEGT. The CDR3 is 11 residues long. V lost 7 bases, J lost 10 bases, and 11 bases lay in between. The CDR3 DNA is TGTGCCAGCATTCGGGAACGAGAGCAGTTCTTC. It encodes CASIREREQFF.

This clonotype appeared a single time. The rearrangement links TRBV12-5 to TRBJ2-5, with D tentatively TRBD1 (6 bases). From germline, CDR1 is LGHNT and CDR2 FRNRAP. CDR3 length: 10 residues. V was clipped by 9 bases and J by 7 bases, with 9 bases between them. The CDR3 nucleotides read TGTGCTAGAGTCAGGGGGACCCAGTACTTC. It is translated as CARVRGTQYF.